One TCR beta chain is described in this entry. Attached unique molecular identifiers marked individual cDNA molecules. TCRdb ran MiXCR on the 5' RACE reads and lists one entry per CDR3 protein. Of tens of thousands of distinct CDR3 sequences in the sample, more than 12% are singletons; the top ten hold nearly 4%. This record belongs to a study of early T cells in non-severe SARS-CoV-2 infection. Germline V gene sequence: CDR1 MNHEY, CDR2 SVGAGI. The CDR3 extends over 16 amino acids. Between the trimmed V and J ends, which lost 4 bases and 0 bases, there was a span of 13 bases. V gene TRBV6-5 combines with J gene TRBJ2-4; D uncertain. This clonotype originated in an adult who was a healthcare worker with PCR-confirmed SARS-CoV-2 infection or an uninfected control (not recorded which). Sequences were derived from whole blood, sampled at baseline. The CDR3 nucleotides are TGTGCCAGCAGTTCCCGGACCGGTCTAGCCAAAAACATTCAGTACTTC. Its translation is CASSSRTGLAKNIQYF.